These 10 T cell receptor beta chains were all obtained from the same sample, sequenced in a study of vaccination and CD4 T cells after COVID-19. Treatment indicated: roughly ten-day PBMC culture with coronavirus spike peptide pools or control peptides (ViraFEST assay). Their antigen targets remain unknown. Cultured CD4+ T-cell DNA underwent Oncomine TCR Beta short-read sequencing. TCRdb reanalysed the PCR reads using MiXCR and keeps one entry per CDR3 protein. The repertoire holds about 14,000 distinct CDR3 sequences, roughly 55% seen once, with roughly 17% in the top ten. The specimen was CD4+ T cells from blood, cultured in vitro. The receptors were sampled from a human donor who had recovered from COVID-19.

This clonotype occurred a few times. CDR3 sequence reads: CSARWTGHRSGELFF. For the CDR3, the DNA is TGCAGTGCGCGATGGACGGGGCACCGGTCCGGGGAGCTGTTTTTT. J is TRBJ2-2 and V is TRBV20-1; D tentatively reads TRBD1 or TRBD2 (5 bases each). V was trimmed by 6 bases and J by 6 bases, leaving 20 bases between them. The CDR3 runs 15 residues. The germline CDR1 and CDR2 sequences are DFQATT and SNEGSKA (reference sequence).

In DNA form, the CDR3 reads TGCAGCACCCGAGAGGGAGGCGGGGGTCCTAACACTGAAGCTTTCTTT. Translated: CSTREGGGGPNTEAFF. The chain carries TRBV29-1 and TRBJ1-1; TRBD1 might be the D (5 bases). The CDR3 is 16 amino acids. CDR1 is SQVTM and CDR2 is ANQGSEA in the germline V gene. V lost 8 bases, J lost 2 bases, and 24 bases lay in between.

In this sample, this clonotype turned up a few times. The chain links TRBV7-2 to TRBJ1-5, with a possible D match to TRBD1 (5 bases). Trimming removed 6 bases from V and 3 bases from J, with 15 bases in between. This CDR3 comprises 15 residues. CDR1 SGHTA and CDR2 FQGNSA come from the germline V gene. The CDR3 is CASSEGRAINQPQHF. For the CDR3, the DNA is TGTGCCAGCAGTGAGGGCAGGGCTATCAATCAGCCCCAGCATTTT.

V and J are TRBV2 and TRBJ2-1; D uncertain. Germline V gives CDR1 SNHLY, CDR2 FYNNEI. This CDR3 is built from 14 residues. Trimming pared 8 bases from V and 4 bases from J, leaving 15 bases between. The CDR3 DNA reads TGTGCCAGCGGTTCGAGACCAAGATACAATGAGCAGTTCTTC. This encodes CASGSRPRYNEQFF.

This chain uses TRBV4-1 with TRBJ1-2; D is ambiguous. This CDR3 contains 16 residues. Germline lookup yields CDR1 MGHRA and CDR2 YSYEKL. V gave up 2 bases and J gave up 0 bases, with 13 bases separating them. CDR3 in amino acids: CASSQPGPTPNYGYTF. The DNA for the CDR3 is TGCGCCAGCAGCCAACCTGGACCTACTCCTAACTATGGCTACACCTTC.

This clonotype was recorded a few times. The chain has TRBV20-1 and TRBJ1-2; D ambiguous. The CDR3 runs to 15 residues. V dropped 4 bases and J dropped 8 bases, with 23 bases sitting between them. Germline CDR1 and CDR2: DFQATT and SNEGSKA (reference sequence). CDR3 amino acids: CSAKLDLGHTGGYTF. CDR3 nucleotide sequence: TGCAGTGCTAAGCTAGATCTAGGGCACACTGGAGGCTACACCTTC.

The rearrangement joins TRBV7-2 to TRBJ2-5, with 10 bases that match TRBD1. The junction had 8 bases not matched to a gene; V was cut back by 5 bases and J by 5 bases. This CDR3 comprises 15 residues. CDR1 is SGHTA and CDR2 is FQGNSA in the germline V gene. The CDR3 DNA sequence: TGTGCCAGCAGCCCAGACAGGGGGCGGGGGGAGACCCAGTACTTC. Protein sequence: CASSPDRGRGETQYF.

The chain recombines TRBV21-1 with TRBJ1-1. TRBV21-1 is designated a pseudogene. The CDR3 consists of 12 residues. The CDR3 bases are TGTGCCAGCAGATCCATGAACACTGAAGCTTTCTTT. This gives the protein CASRSMNTEAFF.

This clonotype appeared a few times. A junction end diverges from the germline sequence, so it may reflect a read error. The CDR3 DNA follows: TGTGCCATCAGTGAAGGGGGACAGGGGAGCAAGCAGCCCCAGCATTTT. Translation gives CAISEGGQGSKQPQHF. This chain links TRBV10-3 with TRBJ1-5, with 10 bases fitting TRBD1. Germline V CDR1 and CDR2: ENHRY, SYGVKD. The CDR3 length is 16 residues.

V is TRBV20-1 and J is TRBJ2-7; 10 bases agree with TRBD2. The V and J ends lost 5 bases and 3 bases, in that order; junction bases with no gene match: 1. The CDR3 is 12 residues long. Germline V gene lookup returns CDR1 DFQATT and CDR2 SNEGSKA (reference sequence). The CDR3 bases are TGCAGTGCTCGGACTAGCGGCTACGAGCAGTACTTC. Translating gives CSARTSGYEQYF.